The rows below give T cell receptor beta chains drawn from one sample of a study of identical twins. MiXCR was run by TCRdb on the 5' RACE reads, yielding one entry per CDR3 protein. The sample yields 600,000 to 800,000 distinct CDR3 sequences, around 20% seen once. These sequences were also reported in another study, on T cells expressing NK-cell markers.

The specimen was PBMCs. These receptors were collected from a woman in her late teens or twenties in good health. Both conserved end residues are part of each CDR3. Some rows have no size entry. The others give once, few or many, or a class for an expanded clone.

j_call	clone_size	v_call	cdr3_aa
TRBJ2-7	few	TRBV6-1	CASTPFQAVSYEQYF
TRBJ2-2	few	TRBV18	CASFIGAENTGELFF
TRBJ2-3	-	TRBV4-3	CASSQGSGLAGSDTQYF
TRBJ2-5	-	TRBV6-1	CASRPGGQETQYF
TRBJ2-7	-	TRBV7-6	CASSPSLGPYEQYF
TRBJ2-3	-	TRBV11-2	CASSPGTGTFTDTQYF
TRBJ2-3	few	TRBV9	CASSVRPTGLLSTDTQYF
TRBJ1-2	few	TRBV20-1	CSARDSRTGGFGYTF
TRBJ1-1	-	TRBV7-9	CASSSINRPAFF
TRBJ2-1	-	TRBV29-1	CSVEGRLAGGYNEQFF
TRBJ2-1	many	TRBV7-2	CASSSWVDNEQFF
TRBJ2-2	-	TRBV7-2	CASSSRGVTTGELFF
TRBJ2-6	-	TRBV5-6	CASSFFHSGANVLTF
TRBJ2-3	few	TRBV20-1	CSADPLGPSTDTQYF
TRBJ2-3	-	TRBV12-5	CASGFNTDTQYF
TRBJ2-7	-	TRBV11-2	CASTTSRAEQYF
TRBJ1-5	-	TRBV20-1	CSARGGKSNQPQHF
TRBJ2-7	-	TRBV13	CASSPMGETKGDEQYF
TRBJ2-7	many	TRBV12-3/TRBV12-4	CASSLGSLYEQYF
TRBJ1-1	few	TRBV7-9	CASSTAGPGRAEAFF